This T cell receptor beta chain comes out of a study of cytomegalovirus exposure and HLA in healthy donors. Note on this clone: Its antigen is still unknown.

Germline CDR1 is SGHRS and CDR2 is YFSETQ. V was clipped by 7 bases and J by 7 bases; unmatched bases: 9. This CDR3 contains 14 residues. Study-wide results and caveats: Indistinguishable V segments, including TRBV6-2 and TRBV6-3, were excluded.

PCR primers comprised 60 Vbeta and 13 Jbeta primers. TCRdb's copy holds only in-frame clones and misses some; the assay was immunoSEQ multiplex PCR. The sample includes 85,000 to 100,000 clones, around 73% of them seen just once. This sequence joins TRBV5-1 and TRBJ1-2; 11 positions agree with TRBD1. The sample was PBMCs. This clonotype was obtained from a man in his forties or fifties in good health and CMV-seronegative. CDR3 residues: CASFEDRGLGGYTF. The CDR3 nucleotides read TGCGCCAGCTTCGAGGACAGGGGGCTGGGTGGCTACACCTTC.